Listed below are T cell receptor beta chains from one sample, sequenced in a study of technical replicates of blood from several donors. The repertoire was sequenced with immunoSEQ multiplex PCR; TCRdb's copy has only in-frame clones and lacks some. This sample has around 16,000 clones, with over 65% found just once. The material sequenced was PBMCs. These receptors were taken from a human donor in good health. Some clones in this sample may be carry-over from other donors' samples. CDR3s include the opening cysteine and the closing phenylalanine or tryptophan. Fields, in order: D gene, V gene, clone size, J gene, CDR3 protein, CDR3 DNA. D genes are given only for firm matches. Not every row has a clone size; where given, it reads once, few, many or a size class.

>NA|TRBV19|few|TRBJ1-5
CASSTRLNQPQHF
TGTGCCAGTAGTACCCGACTAAATCAGCCCCAGCATTTT
>TRBD1|TRBV10-1|NA|TRBJ2-1
CASSPRAGQGNNEQFF
TGCGCCAGCAGCCCAAGGGCGGGACAGGGTAACAATGAGCAGTTCTTC
>TRBD2|TRBV4-1|NA|TRBJ2-2
CASSQDLSGRSGSRVGELFF
TGCGCCAGCAGCCAAGATCTAAGCGGGAGGAGCGGGAGTAGGGTCGGGGAGCTGTTTTTT
>TRBD1|TRBV25-1|medium-sized|TRBJ2-2
CASSEDRDTGELFF
TGTGCCAGCAGTGAGGACAGGGACACCGGGGAGCTGTTTTTT
>TRBD2|TRBV5-1|NA|TRBJ2-3
CASSLGPGRALLAGYTDTQYF
TGCGCCAGCAGCTTGGGGCCGGGACGGGCGCTACTAGCGGGATACACAGATACGCAGTATTTT
>NA|TRBV4-1|NA|TRBJ2-7
CASSQDQGNEQYF
TGCGCCAGCAGCCAAGATCAGGGAAACGAGCAGTACTTC
>NA|TRBV11-3|few|TRBJ2-3
CASSLGFWGGSTDTQYF
TGTGCCAGCAGCTTAGGCTTCTGGGGAGGAAGCACAGATACGCAGTATTTT
>TRBD2|TRBV5-4|NA|TRBJ2-2
CASSLGLAGLNTGELFF
TGTGCCAGCAGCTTGGGGCTAGCGGGACTGAACACCGGGGAGCTGTTTTTT
>NA|TRBV6-5|once|TRBJ2-7
CASSSGSHEQYF
TGTGCCAGCAGTTCTGGTAGTCACGAGCAGTACTTC
>NA|TRBV19|NA|TRBJ1-2
CASSITSVGGYGYTF
TGTGCCAGTAGTATAACATCTGTTGGCGGTTATGGCTACACCTTC
>NA|TRBV20-1|few|TRBJ1-1
CSGNRAAFF
TGCAGTGGTAACAGGGCCGCTTTCTTT